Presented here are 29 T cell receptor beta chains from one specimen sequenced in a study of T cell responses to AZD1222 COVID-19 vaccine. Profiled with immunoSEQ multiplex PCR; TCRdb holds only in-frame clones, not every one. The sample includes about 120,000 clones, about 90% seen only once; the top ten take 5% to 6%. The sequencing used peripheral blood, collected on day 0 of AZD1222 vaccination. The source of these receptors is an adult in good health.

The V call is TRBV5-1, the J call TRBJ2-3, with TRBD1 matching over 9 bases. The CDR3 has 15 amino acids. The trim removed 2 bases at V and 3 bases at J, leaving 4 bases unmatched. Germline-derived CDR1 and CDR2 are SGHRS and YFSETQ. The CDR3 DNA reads TGCGCCAGCAGCTTACAGGGGGCTATTACAGATACGCAGTATTTT. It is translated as CASSLQGAITDTQYF.

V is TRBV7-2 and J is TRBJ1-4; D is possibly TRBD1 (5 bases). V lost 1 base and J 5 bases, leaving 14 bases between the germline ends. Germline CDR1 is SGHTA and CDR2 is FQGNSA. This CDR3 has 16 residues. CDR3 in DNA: TGTGCCAGCAGCTTAGTTCCCGGGACTGCAAATGAAAAACTGTTTTTT. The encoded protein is CASSLVPGTANEKLFF.

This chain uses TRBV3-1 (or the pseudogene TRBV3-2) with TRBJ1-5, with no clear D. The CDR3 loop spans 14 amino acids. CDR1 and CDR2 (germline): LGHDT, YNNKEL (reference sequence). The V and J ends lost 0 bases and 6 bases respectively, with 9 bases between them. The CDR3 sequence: CASSQDPSGQPQHF. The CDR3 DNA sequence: TGTGCCAGCAGCCAAGATCCGTCAGGTCAGCCCCAGCATTTT.

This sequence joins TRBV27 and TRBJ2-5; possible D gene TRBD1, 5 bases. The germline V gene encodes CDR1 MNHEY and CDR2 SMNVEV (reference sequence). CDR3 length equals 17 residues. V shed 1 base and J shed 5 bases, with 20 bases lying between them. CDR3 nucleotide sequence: TGTGCCAGCAGTTTATATCGATTGGACAACTCGCGGGAGACCCAGTACTTC. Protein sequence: CASSLYRLDNSRETQYF.

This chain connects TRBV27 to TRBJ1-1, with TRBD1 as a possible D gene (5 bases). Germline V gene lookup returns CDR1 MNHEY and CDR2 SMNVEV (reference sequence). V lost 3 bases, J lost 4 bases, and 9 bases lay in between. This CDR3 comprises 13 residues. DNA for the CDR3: TGTGCCAGCAGTTTCGGGGGAACCACTGAAGCTTTCTTT. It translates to CASSFGGTTEAFF.

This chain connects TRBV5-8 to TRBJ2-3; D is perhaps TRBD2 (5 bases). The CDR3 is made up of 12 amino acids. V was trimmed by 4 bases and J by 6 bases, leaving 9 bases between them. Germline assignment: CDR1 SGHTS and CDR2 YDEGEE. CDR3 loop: CASSARRDTQYF. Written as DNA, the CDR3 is TGTGCCAGCAGCGCGCGGAGGGATACGCAGTATTTT.

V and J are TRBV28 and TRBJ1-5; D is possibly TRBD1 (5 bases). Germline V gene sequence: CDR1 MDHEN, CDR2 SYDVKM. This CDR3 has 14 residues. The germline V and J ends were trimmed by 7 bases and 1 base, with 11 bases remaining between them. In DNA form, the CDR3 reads TGTGCCAGCACCCGGGGGGGGAGCAATCAGCCCCAGCATTTT. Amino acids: CASTRGGSNQPQHF. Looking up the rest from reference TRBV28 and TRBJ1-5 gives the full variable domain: DVKVTQSSRYLVKRTGEKVFLECVQDMDHENMFWYRQDPGLGLRLIYFSYDVKMKEKGDIPEGYSVSREKKERFSLILESASTNQTSMYLCASTRGGSNQPQHFGDGTRLSIL.

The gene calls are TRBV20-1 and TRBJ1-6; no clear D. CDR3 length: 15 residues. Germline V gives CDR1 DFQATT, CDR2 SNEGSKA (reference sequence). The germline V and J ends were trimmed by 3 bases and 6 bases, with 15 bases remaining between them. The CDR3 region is CSASPLGRLNSPLHF. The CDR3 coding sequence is TGCAGTGCTAGTCCCCTCGGACGGCTTAATTCACCCCTCCACTTT.

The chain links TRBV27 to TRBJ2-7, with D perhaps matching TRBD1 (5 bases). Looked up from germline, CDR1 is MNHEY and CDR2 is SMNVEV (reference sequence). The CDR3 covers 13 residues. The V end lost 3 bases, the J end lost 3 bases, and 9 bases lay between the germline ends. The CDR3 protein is CASSLGQDYEQYF. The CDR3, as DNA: TGTGCCAGCAGTTTGGGGCAGGACTACGAGCAGTACTTC.

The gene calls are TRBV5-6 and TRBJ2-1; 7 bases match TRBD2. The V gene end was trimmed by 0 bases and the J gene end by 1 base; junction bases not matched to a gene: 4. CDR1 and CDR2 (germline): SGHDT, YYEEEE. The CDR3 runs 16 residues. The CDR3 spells CASSLVASGSYNEQFF. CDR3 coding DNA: TGTGCCAGCAGCTTGGTGGCTAGCGGATCCTACAATGAGCAGTTCTTC. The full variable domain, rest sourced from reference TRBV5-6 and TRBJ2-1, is DAGVTQSPTHLIKTRGQQVTLRCSPKSGHDTVSWYQQALGQGPQFIFQYYEEEERQRGNFPDRFSGHQFPNYSSELNVNALLLGDSALYLCASSLVASGSYNEQFFGPGTRLTVL.

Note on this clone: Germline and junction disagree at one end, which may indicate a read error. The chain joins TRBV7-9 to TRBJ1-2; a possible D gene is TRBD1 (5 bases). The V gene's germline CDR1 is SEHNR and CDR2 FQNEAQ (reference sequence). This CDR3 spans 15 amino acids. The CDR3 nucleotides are TGTGCCGGCAGTGAACCAGGGTCGTGGGACTATGGCTACACCTTC. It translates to CAGSEPGSWDYGYTF.

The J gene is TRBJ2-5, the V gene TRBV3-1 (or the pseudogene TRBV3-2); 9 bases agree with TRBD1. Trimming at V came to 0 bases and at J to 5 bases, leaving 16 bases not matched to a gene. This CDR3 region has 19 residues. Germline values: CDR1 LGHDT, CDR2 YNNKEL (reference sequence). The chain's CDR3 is CASSQDTARDRGRKETQYF. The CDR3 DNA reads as TGTGCCAGCAGCCAAGACACCGCCAGAGACAGGGGGAGAAAGGAGACCCAGTACTTC.

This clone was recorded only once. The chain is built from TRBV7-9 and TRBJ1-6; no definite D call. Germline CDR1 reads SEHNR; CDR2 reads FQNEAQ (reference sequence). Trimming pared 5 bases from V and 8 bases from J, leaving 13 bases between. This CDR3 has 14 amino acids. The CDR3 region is CASSPREWDSPLHF. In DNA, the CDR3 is TGTGCCAGCAGCCCGCGAGAATGGGATTCACCCCTCCACTTT.

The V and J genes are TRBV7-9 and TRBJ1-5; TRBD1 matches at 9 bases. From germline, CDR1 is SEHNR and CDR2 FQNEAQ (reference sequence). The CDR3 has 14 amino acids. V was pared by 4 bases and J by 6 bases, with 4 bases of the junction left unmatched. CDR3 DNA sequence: TGTGCCAGCAGCTCTGGACAGGGGACTCAGCCCCAGCATTTT. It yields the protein CASSSGQGTQPQHF.

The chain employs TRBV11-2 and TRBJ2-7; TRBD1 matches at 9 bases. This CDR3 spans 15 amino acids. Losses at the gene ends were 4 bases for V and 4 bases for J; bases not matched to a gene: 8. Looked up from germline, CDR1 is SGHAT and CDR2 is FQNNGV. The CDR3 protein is CASSSTTGGGYEQYF. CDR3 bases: TGTGCCAGCAGCTCAACTACAGGGGGCGGGTACGAGCAGTACTTC. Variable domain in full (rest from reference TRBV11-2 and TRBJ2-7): EAGVAQSPRYKIIEKRQSVAFWCNPISGHATLYWYQQILGQGPKLLIQFQNNGVVDDSQLPKDRFSAERLKGVDSTLKIQPAKLEDSAVYLCASSSTTGGGYEQYFGPGTRLTVT.

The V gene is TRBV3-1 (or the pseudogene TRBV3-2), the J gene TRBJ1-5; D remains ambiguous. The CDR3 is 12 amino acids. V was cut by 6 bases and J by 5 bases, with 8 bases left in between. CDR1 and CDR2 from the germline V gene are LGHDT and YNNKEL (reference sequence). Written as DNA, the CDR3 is TGTGCCAGCAGTGACGGCCATCAGCCCCAGCATTTT. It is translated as CASSDGHQPQHF.

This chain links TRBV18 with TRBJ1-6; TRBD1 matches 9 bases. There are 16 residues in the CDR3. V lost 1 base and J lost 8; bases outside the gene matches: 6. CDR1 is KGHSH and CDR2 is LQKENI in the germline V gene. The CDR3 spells CASSPLPGQGDSPLHF. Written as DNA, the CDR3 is TGTGCCAGCTCACCACTCCCGGGACAGGGTGATTCACCCCTCCACTTT.

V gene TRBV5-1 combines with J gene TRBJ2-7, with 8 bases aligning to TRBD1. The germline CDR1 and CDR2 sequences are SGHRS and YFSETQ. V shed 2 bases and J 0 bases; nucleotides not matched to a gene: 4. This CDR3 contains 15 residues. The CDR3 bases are TGCGCCAGCAGCTTCCAGGGGGCTAGCTCCTACGAGCAGTACTTC. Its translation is CASSFQGASSYEQYF.

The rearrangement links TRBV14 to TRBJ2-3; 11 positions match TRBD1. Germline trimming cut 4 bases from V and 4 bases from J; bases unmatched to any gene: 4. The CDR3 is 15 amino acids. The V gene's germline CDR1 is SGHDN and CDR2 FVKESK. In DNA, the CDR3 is TGTGCCAGCAGCCTTGGGACAGGGGGATCAGATACGCAGTATTTT. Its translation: CASSLGTGGSDTQYF.

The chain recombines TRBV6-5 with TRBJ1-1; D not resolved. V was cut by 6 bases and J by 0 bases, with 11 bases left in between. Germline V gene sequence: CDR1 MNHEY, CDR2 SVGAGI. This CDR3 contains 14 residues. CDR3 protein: CASSHSRVNTEAFF. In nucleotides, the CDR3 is TGTGCCAGCAGCCATTCTCGGGTGAACACTGAAGCTTTCTTT.

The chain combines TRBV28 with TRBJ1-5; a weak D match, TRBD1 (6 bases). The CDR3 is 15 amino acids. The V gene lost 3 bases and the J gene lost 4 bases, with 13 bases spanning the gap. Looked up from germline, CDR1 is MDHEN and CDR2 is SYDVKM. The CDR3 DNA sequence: TGTGCCAGCAGTTTCAGGGGAAAGGGGAATCAGCCCCAGCATTTT. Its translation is CASSFRGKGNQPQHF. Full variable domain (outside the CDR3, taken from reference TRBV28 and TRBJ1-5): DVKVTQSSRYLVKRTGEKVFLECVQDMDHENMFWYRQDPGLGLRLIYFSYDVKMKEKGDIPEGYSVSREKKERFSLILESASTNQTSMYLCASSFRGKGNQPQHFGDGTRLSIL.

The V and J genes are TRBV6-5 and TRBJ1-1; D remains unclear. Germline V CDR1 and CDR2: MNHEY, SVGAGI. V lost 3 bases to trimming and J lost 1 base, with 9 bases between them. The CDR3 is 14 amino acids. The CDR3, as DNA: TGTGCCAGCAGTTATGGGGAAGGGAACACTGAAGCTTTCTTT. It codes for CASSYGEGNTEAFF.

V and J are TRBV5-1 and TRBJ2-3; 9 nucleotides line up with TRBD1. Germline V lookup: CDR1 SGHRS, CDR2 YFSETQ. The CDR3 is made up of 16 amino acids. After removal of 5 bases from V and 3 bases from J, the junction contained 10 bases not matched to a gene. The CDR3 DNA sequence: TGCGCCAGCAGTCCACGGACAGGGGCTCCTACAGATACGCAGTATTTT. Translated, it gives CASSPRTGAPTDTQYF.

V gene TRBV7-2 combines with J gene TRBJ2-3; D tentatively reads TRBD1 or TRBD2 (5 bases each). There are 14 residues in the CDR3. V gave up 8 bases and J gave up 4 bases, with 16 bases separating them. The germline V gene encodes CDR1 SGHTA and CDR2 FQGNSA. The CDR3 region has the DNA TGTGCCAGCTCCATTGGGGGTAGTGCAGATACGCAGTATTTT. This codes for CASSIGGSADTQYF.

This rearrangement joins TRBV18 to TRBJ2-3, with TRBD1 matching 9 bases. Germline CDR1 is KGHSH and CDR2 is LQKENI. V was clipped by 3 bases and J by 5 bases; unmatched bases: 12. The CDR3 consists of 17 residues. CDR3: CASSPTGRGQGLDTQYF. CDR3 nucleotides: TGTGCCAGCTCACCTACCGGAAGGGGACAGGGATTAGATACGCAGTATTTT.

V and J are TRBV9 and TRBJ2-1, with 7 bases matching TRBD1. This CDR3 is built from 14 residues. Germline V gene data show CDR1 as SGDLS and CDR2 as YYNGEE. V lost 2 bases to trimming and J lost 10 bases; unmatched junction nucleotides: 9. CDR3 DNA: TGTGCCAGCAGCGTCGACTTACAGGGGCCCGAGCAGTTCTTC. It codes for CASSVDLQGPEQFF.

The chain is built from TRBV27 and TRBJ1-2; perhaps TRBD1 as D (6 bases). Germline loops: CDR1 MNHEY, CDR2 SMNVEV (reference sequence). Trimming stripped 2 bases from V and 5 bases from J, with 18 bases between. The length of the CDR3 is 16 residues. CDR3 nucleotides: TGTGCCAGCAGTTTACTCGGGGAGGGGGGTCGGTATGGCTACACCTTC. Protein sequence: CASSLLGEGGRYGYTF.

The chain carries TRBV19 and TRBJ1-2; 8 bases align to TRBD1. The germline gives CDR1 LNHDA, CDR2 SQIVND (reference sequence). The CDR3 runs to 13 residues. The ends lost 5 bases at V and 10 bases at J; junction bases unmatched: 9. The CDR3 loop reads CASSPAGQGIYTF. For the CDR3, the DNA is TGTGCCAGTAGTCCTGCAGGACAGGGAATCTACACCTTC.

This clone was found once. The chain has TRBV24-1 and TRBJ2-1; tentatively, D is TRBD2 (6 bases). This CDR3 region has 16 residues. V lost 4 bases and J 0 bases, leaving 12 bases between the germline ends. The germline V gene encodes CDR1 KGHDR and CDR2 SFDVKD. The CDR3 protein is CATSDLPGVSYNEQFF. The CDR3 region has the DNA TGTGCCACCAGTGACCTTCCGGGGGTCTCCTACAATGAGCAGTTCTTC.